This T cell receptor beta chain was captured by sequencing in a study of blood T cell repertoires in COVID-19. Germline values: CDR1 SQVTM, CDR2 ANQGSEA. This CDR3 comprises 12 residues. V lost 4 bases and J lost 5, with 9 bases in between. Only a few counts were recorded for this clone. The data were produced by immunoSEQ multiplex PCR, yet TCRdb's version contains in-frame clones alone and is incomplete. The sample carries roughly 350,000 clones, about 92% recorded once. Recovery among Cohort 3 donors was established by two negative PCRs, clearance, or symptom resolution. V is TRBV29-1 and J is TRBJ1-3; D uncertain. Sample: PBMCs or T cells enriched from blood (not recorded which). The clonotype was recovered from a young woman who had recovered from COVID-19. The CDR3 sequence: CSVAGVRNTIYF. The CDR3 DNA reads as TGCAGCGTTGCGGGTGTACGAAACACCATATATTTT.